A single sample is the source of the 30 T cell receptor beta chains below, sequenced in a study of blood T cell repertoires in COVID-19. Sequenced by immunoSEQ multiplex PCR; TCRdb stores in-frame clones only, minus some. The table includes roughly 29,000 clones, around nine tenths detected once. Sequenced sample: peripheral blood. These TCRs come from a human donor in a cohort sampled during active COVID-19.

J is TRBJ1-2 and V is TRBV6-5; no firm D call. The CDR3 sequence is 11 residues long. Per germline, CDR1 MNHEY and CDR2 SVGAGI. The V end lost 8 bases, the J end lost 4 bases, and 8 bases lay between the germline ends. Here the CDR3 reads CASGEGYGYTF. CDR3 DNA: TGTGCCAGCGGGGAGGGCTATGGCTACACCTTC.

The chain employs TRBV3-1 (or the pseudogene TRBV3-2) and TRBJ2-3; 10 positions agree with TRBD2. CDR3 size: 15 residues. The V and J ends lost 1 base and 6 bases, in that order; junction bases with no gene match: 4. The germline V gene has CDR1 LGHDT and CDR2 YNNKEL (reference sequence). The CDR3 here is CASSQASGGGDTQYF. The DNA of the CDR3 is TGTGCCAGCAGCCAAGCTAGCGGGGGAGGTGATACGCAGTATTTT.

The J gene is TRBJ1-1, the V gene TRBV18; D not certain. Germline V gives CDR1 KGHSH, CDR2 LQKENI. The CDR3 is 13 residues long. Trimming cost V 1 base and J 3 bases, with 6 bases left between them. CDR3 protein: CASSPRTDTEAFF. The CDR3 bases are TGTGCCAGCTCACCACGGACTGACACTGAAGCTTTCTTT.

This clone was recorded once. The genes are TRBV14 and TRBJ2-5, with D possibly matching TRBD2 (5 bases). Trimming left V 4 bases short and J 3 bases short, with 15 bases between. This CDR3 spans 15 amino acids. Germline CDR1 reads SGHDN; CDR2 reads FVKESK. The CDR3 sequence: CASSRLLVPKETQYF. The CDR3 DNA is TGTGCCAGCAGCCGACTACTAGTTCCCAAAGAGACCCAGTACTTC.

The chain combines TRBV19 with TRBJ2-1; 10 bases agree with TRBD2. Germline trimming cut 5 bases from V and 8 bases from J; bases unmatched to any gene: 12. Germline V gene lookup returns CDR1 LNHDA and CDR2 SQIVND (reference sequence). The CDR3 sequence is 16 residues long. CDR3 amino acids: CASSPRTSGYRDEQFF. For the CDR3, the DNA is TGTGCCAGTAGTCCACGGACTAGCGGATATCGGGATGAGCAGTTCTTC.

CDR3 protein: CASSPRAGDPYF. CDR3 sequence (DNA): TGTGCCAGCAGCCCCCGGGCAGGGGACCCGTACTTC. V gene TRBV7-8 combines with J gene TRBJ2-7; possibly TRBD1 for D (6 bases). Germline V gene sequence: CDR1 SGHVS, CDR2 FQNEAQ. Deletions cut 5 bases from V and 12 bases from J, with 17 bases between. CDR3 size: 12 residues.

DNA for the CDR3: TGTGCCTGGAGCCCTATAACAGGAAAGTCTTCACCCCTCCACTTT. Its translation is CAWSPITGKSSPLHF. The chain combines TRBV30 with TRBJ1-6, with D possibly TRBD1 on 5 matching bases. Deletions cut 3 bases from V and 9 bases from J, with 18 bases between. This CDR3 contains 15 residues. CDR1 is GTSNPN, CDR2 SVGIG, per germline (reference sequence).

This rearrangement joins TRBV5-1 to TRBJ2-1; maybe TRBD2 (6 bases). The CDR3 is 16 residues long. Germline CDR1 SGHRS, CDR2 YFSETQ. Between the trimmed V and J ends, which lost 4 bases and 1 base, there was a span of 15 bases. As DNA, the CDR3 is TGCGCCAGCAGCAAAATCGGGAGTCTTTCCTACAATGAGCAGTTCTTC. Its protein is CASSKIGSLSYNEQFF.

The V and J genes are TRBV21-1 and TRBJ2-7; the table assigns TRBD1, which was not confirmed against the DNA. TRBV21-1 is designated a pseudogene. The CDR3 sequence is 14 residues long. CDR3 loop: CATFTGTGDGEQYF. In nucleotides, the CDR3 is TGTGCCACCTTTACCGGGACAGGGGACGGCGAGCAGTACTTC.

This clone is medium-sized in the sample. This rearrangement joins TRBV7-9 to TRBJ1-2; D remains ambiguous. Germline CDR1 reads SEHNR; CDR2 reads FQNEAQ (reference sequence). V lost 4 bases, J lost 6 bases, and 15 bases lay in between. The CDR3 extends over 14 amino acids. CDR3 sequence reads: CASSSDGRVDGYTF. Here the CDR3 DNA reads TGTGCCAGCAGCTCCGACGGGAGGGTGGATGGCTACACCTTC.

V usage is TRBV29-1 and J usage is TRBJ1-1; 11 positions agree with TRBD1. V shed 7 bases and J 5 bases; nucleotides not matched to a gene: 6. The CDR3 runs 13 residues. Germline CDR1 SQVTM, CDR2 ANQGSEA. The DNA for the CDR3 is TGCAGCGCGAGGACAGGGGGCGCGACTGAAGCTTTCTTT. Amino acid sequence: CSARTGGATEAFF.

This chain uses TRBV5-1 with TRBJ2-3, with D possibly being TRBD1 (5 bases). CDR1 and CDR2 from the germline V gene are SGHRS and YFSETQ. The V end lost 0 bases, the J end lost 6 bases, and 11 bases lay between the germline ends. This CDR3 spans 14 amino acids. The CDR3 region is CASSLDQGTDTQYF. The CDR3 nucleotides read TGCGCCAGCAGCTTGGACCAGGGTACGGATACGCAGTATTTT.

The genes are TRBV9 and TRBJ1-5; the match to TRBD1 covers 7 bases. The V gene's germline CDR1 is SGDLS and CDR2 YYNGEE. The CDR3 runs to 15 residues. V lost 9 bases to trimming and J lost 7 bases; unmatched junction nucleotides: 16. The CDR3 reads CAKATGVQGRQPQHF. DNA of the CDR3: TGTGCCAAAGCAACCGGGGTACAGGGGAGACAGCCCCAGCATTTT.

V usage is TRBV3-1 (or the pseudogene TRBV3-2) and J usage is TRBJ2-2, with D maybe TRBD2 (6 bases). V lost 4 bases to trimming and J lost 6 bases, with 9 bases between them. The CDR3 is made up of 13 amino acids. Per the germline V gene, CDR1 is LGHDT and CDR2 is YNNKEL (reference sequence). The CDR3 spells CASSLGGSGELFF. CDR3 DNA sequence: TGTGCCAGCAGCCTGGGAGGTTCCGGGGAGCTGTTTTTT.

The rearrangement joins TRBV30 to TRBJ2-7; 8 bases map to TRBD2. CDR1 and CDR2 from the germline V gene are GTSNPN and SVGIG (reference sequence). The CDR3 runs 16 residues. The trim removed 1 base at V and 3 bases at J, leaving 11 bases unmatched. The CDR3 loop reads CAWSATDSGKVYEQYF. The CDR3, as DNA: TGTGCCTGGAGTGCCACGGATAGCGGGAAGGTCTACGAGCAGTACTTC. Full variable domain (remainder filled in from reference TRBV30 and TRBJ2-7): SQTIHQWPATLVQPVGSPLSLECTVEGTSNPNLYWYRQAAGRGLQLLFYSVGIGQISSEVPQNLSASRPQDRQFILSSKKLLLSDSGFYLCAWSATDSGKVYEQYFGPGTRLTVT.

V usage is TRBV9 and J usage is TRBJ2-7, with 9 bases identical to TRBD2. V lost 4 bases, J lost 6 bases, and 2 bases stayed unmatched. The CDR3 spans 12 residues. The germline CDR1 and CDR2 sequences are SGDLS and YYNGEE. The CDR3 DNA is TGTGCCAGCAGCCTAGCGGGGTCCGAGCAGTACTTC. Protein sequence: CASSLAGSEQYF.

As DNA, the CDR3 is TGTGCCAGCAGCTCACGGACAGGGATGAACACTGAAGCTTTCTTT. This codes for CASSSRTGMNTEAFF. The gene calls are TRBV7-2 and TRBJ1-1; 8 positions match TRBD1. Germline V lookup: CDR1 SGHTA, CDR2 FQGNSA. With 4 bases clipped from V and 0 bases from J, the junction kept 4 bases outside the gene matches. There are 15 residues in the CDR3.

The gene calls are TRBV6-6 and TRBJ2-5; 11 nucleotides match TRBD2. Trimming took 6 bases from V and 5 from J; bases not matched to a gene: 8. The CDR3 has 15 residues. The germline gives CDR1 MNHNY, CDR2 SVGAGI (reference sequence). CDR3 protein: CASRLAGDLGETQYF. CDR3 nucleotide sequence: TGTGCCAGCAGACTAGCGGGGGACCTGGGGGAGACCCAGTACTTC.

DNA for the CDR3: TGTGCCAGCTCACCACCGCTCAGGGGCACTGAAGCTTTCTTT. As protein: CASSPPLRGTEAFF. The chain is built from TRBV18 and TRBJ1-1; TRBD1 might be the D (6 bases). Trimming shortened V by 0 bases and J by 4 bases, and 9 bases separated the two germline ends. This CDR3 comprises 14 residues. CDR1 is KGHSH, CDR2 LQKENI, per germline.

CDR3 in amino acids: CASSDSNQPQHF. The CDR3 coding sequence is TGTGCCAGCTCAGACTCCAATCAGCCCCAGCATTTT. This rearrangement joins TRBV18 to TRBJ1-5; D unclear. V was cut by 5 bases and J by 3 bases, with 5 bases left in between. Germline CDR1 reads KGHSH; CDR2 reads LQKENI. The CDR3 sequence is 12 residues long.

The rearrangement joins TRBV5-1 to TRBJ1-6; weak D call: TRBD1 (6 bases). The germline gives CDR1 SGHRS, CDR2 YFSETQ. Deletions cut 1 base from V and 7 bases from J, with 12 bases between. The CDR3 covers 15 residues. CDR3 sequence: CASSLNAGENSPLHF. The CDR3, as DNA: TGCGCCAGCAGCTTGAATGCAGGGGAGAATTCACCCCTCCACTTT.

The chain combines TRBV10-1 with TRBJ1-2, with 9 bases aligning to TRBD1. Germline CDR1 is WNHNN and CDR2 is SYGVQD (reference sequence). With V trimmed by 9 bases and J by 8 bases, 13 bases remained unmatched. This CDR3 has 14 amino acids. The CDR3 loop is CASTITGGVWGYTF. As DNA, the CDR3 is TGCGCCAGTACGATTACAGGGGGCGTTTGGGGCTACACCTTC.

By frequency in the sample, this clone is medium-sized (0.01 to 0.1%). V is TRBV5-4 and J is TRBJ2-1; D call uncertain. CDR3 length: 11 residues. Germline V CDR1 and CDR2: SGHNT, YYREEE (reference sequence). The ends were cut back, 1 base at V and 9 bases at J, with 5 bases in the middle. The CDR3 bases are TGTGCCAGCAGCTTGACCAGTGAGCAGTTCTTC. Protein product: CASSLTSEQFF.

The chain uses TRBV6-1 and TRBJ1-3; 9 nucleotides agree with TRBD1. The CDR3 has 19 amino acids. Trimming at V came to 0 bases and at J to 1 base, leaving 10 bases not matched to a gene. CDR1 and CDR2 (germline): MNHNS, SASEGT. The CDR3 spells CASSEAWTGQGKSGNTIYF. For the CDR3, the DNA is TGTGCCAGCAGTGAAGCTTGGACCGGACAGGGGAAGTCTGGAAACACCATATATTTT.

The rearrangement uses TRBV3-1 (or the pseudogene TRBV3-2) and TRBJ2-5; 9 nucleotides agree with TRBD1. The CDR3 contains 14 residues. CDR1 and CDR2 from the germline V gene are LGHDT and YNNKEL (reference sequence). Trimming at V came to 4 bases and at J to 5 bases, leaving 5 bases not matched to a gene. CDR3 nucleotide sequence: TGTGCCAGCAGCCTGAATACAGGGGGCGAGACCCAGTACTTC. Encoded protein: CASSLNTGGETQYF.

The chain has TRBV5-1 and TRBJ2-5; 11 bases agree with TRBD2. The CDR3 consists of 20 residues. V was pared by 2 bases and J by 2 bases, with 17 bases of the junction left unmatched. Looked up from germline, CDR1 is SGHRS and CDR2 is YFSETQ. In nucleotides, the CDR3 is TGCGCCAGCAGCTTTTCATTAGCGGGAGGGCCTGTGCTGGAGCAAGAGACCCAGTACTTC. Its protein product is CASSFSLAGGPVLEQETQYF.

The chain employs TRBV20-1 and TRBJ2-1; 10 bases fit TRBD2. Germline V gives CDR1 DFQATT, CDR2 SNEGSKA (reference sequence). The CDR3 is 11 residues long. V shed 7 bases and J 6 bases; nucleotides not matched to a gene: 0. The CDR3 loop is CSVAGGNEQFF. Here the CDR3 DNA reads TGCAGTGTAGCGGGGGGCAATGAGCAGTTCTTC.

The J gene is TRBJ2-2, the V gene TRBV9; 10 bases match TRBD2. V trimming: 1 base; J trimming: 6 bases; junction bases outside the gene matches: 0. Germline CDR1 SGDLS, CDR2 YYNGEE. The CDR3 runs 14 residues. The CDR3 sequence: CASSVLAGAGELFF. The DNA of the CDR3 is TGTGCCAGCAGCGTACTAGCGGGGGCCGGGGAGCTGTTTTTT.

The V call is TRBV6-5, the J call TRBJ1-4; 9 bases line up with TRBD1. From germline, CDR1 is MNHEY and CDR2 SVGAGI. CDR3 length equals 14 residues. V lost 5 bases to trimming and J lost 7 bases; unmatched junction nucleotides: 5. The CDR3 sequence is CASSPDRGGEKLFF. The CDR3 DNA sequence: TGTGCCAGCAGTCCCGACAGGGGGGGTGAAAAACTGTTTTTT.

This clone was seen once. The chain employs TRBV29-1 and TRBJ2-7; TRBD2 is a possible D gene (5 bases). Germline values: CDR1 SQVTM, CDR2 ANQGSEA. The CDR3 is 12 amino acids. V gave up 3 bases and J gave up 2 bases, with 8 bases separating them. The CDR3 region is CSVEDFPYEQYF. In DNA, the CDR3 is TGCAGCGTTGAGGACTTTCCCTACGAGCAGTACTTC.